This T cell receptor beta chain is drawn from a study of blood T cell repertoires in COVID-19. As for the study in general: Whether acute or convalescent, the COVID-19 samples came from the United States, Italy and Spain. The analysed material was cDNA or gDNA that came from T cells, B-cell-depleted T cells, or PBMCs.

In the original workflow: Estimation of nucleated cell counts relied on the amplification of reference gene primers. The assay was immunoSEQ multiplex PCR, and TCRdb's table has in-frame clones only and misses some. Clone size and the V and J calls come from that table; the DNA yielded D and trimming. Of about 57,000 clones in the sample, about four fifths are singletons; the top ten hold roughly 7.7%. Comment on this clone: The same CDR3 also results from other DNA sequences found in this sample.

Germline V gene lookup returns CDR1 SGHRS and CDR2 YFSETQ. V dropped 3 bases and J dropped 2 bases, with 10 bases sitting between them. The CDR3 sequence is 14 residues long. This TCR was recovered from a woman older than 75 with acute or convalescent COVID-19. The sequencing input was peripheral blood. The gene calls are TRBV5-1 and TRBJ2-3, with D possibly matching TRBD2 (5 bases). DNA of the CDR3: TGCGCCAGCAGCTCCGGACTGTCCACAGATACGCAGTATTTT. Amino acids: CASSSGLSTDTQYF.